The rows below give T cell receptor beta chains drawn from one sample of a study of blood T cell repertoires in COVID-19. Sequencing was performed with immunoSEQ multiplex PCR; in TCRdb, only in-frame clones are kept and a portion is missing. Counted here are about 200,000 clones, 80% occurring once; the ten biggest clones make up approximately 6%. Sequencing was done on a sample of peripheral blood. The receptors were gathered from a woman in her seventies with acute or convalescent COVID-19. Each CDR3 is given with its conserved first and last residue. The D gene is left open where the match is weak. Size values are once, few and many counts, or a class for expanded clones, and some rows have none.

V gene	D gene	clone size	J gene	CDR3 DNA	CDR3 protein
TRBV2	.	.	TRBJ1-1	TGTGCCAGCTCGACGGGTGTCCAGAGGGGGACTGAAGCTTTCTTT	CASSTGVQRGTEAFF
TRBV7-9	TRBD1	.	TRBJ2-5	TGTGCCAGCAGCCCAGGGACAGTTCAAGAGACCCAGTACTTC	CASSPGTVQETQYF
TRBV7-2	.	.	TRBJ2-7	TGTGCCAGCAGCCCCCTTGGTAGCTCCTACGAGCAGTACTTC	CASSPLGSSYEQYF
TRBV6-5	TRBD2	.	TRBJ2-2	TGTGCCAGCAGTTGGACTAGCGGGACCGGGGAGCTGTTTTTT	CASSWTSGTGELFF
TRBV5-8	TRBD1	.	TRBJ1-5	TGTGCCAGCAGCTCACTGACAGGGAGGCATCAGCCCCAGCATTTT	CASSSLTGRHQPQHF
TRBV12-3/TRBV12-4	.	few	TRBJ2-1	TGTGCCAGCAGACTTCACAATGAGCAGTTCTTC	CASRLHNEQFF
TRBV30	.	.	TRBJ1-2	TGTGCCTGGAGTGGGGAGGCGGGGGCTAACTATGGCTACACCTTC	CAWSGEAGANYGYTF
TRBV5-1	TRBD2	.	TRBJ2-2	TGCGCCAGCAGCTCGACTAGCGGGGGGACCACCGGGGAGCTGTTTTTT	CASSSTSGGTTGELFF
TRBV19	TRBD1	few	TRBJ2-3	TGTGCCAGTAGTAGCAGCGGAGGACAGGGGGCTTCAGATACGCAGTATTTT	CASSSSGGQGASDTQYF
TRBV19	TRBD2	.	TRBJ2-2	TGTGCCAGTAGTATAACGCTAGCGGCGAACACCGGGGAGCTGTTTTTT	CASSITLAANTGELFF